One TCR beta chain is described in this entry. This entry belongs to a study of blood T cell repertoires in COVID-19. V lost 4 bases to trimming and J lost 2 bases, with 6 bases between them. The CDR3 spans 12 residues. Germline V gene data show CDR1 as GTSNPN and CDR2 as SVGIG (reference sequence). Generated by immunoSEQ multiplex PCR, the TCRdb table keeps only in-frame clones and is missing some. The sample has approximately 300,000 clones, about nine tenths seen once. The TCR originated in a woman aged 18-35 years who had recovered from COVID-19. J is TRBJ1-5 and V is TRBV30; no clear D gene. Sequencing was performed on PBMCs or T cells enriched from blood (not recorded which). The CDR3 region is CAWNGGNQPQHF. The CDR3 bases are TGTGCCTGGAACGGGGGCAATCAGCCCCAGCATTTT.